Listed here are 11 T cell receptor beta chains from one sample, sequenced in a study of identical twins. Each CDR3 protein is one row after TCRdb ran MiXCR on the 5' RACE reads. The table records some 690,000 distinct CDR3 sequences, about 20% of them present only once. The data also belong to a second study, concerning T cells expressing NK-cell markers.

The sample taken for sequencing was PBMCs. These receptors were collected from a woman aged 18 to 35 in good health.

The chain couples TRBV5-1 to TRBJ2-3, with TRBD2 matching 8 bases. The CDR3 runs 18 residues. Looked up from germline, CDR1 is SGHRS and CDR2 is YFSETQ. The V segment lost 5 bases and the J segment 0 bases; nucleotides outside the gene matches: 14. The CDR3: CASRLGVRLASSTDTQYF. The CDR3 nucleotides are TGCGCCAGCAGGCTGGGGGTACGACTAGCGTCTAGCACAGATACGCAGTATTTT.

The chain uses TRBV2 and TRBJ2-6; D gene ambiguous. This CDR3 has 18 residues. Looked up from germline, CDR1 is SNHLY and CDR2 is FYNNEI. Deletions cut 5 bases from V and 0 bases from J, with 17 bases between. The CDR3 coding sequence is TGTGCCAGCAGTCAAAGAGGTCCTTTTAGCTCTGGGGCCAACGTCCTGACTTTC. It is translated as CASSQRGPFSSGANVLTF.

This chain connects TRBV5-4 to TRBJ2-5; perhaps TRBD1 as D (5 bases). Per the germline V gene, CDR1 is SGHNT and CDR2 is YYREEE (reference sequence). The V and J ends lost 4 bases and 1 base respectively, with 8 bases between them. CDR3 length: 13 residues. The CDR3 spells CASSMTVQETQYF. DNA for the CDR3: TGTGCCAGCAGCATGACAGTCCAAGAGACCCAGTACTTC. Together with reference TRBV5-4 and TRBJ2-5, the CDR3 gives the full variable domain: ETGVTQSPTHLIKTRGQQVTLRCSSQSGHNTVSWYQQALGQGPQFIFQYYREEENGRGNFPPRFSGLQFPNYSSELNVNALELDDSALYLCASSMTVQETQYFGPGTRLLVL.

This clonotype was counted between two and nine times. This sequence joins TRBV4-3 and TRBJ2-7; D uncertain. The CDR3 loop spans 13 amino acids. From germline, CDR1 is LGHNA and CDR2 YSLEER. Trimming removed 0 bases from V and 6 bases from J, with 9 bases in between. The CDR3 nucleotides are TGCGCCAGCAGCCAAGATGTTTTGGGCGAGCAGTACTTC. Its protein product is CASSQDVLGEQYF.

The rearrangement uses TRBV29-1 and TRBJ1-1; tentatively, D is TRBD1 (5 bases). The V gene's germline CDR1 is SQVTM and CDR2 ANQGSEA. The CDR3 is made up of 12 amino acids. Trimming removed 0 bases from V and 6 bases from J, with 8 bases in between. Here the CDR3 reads CSVEDWGPEAFF. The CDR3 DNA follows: TGCAGCGTTGAAGATTGGGGCCCTGAAGCTTTCTTT.

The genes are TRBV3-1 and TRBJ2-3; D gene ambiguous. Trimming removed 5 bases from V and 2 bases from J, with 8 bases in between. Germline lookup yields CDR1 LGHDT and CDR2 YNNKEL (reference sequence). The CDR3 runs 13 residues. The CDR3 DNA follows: TGTGCCAGCAGCTCGCCATACACAGATACGCAGTATTTT. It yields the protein CASSSPYTDTQYF.

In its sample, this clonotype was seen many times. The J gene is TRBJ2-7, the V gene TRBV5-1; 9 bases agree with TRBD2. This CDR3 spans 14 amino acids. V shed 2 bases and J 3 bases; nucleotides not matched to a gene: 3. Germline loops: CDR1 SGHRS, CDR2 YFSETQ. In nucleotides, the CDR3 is TGCGCCAGCAGCTTTATTAGCGGGGGCTACGAGCAGTACTTC. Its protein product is CASSFISGGYEQYF. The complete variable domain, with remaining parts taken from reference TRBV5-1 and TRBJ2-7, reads KAGVTQTPRYLIKTRGQQVTLSCSPISGHRSVSWYQQTPGQGLQFLFEYFSETQRNKGNFPGRFSGRQFSNSRSEMNVSTLELGDSALYLCASSFISGGYEQYFGPGTRLTVT.

As DNA, the CDR3 is TGTGCCAGCACCTATCCAGGGTACCAAGAGACCCAGTACTTC. It yields the protein CASTYPGYQETQYF. The V call is TRBV7-8, the J call TRBJ2-5, with D possibly being TRBD1 (5 bases). V lost 7 bases to trimming and J lost 0 bases, with 12 bases between them. Germline CDR1 reads SGHVS; CDR2 reads FQNEAQ. The CDR3 sequence is 14 residues long.

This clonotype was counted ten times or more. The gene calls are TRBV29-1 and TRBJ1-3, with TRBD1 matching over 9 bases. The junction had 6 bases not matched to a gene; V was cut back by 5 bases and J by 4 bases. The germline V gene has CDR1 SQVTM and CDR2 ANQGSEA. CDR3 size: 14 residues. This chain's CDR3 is CSVWDRAEGNTIYF. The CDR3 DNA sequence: TGCAGCGTTTGGGACAGGGCAGAAGGAAACACCATATATTTT.

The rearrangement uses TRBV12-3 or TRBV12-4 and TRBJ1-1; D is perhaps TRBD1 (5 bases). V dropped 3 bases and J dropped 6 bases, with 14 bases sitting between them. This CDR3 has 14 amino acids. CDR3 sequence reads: CASSFWGRGSEAFF. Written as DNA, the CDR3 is TGTGCCAGCAGTTTTTGGGGTCGGGGCTCTGAAGCTTTCTTT.

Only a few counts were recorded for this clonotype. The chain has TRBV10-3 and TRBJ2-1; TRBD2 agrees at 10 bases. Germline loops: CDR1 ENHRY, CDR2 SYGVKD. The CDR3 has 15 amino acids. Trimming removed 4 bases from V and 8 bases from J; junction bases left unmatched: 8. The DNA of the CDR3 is TGTGCCATCAGTGGAACTAGCGGGATCGTCGATGAGCAGTTCTTC. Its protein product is CAISGTSGIVDEQFF.